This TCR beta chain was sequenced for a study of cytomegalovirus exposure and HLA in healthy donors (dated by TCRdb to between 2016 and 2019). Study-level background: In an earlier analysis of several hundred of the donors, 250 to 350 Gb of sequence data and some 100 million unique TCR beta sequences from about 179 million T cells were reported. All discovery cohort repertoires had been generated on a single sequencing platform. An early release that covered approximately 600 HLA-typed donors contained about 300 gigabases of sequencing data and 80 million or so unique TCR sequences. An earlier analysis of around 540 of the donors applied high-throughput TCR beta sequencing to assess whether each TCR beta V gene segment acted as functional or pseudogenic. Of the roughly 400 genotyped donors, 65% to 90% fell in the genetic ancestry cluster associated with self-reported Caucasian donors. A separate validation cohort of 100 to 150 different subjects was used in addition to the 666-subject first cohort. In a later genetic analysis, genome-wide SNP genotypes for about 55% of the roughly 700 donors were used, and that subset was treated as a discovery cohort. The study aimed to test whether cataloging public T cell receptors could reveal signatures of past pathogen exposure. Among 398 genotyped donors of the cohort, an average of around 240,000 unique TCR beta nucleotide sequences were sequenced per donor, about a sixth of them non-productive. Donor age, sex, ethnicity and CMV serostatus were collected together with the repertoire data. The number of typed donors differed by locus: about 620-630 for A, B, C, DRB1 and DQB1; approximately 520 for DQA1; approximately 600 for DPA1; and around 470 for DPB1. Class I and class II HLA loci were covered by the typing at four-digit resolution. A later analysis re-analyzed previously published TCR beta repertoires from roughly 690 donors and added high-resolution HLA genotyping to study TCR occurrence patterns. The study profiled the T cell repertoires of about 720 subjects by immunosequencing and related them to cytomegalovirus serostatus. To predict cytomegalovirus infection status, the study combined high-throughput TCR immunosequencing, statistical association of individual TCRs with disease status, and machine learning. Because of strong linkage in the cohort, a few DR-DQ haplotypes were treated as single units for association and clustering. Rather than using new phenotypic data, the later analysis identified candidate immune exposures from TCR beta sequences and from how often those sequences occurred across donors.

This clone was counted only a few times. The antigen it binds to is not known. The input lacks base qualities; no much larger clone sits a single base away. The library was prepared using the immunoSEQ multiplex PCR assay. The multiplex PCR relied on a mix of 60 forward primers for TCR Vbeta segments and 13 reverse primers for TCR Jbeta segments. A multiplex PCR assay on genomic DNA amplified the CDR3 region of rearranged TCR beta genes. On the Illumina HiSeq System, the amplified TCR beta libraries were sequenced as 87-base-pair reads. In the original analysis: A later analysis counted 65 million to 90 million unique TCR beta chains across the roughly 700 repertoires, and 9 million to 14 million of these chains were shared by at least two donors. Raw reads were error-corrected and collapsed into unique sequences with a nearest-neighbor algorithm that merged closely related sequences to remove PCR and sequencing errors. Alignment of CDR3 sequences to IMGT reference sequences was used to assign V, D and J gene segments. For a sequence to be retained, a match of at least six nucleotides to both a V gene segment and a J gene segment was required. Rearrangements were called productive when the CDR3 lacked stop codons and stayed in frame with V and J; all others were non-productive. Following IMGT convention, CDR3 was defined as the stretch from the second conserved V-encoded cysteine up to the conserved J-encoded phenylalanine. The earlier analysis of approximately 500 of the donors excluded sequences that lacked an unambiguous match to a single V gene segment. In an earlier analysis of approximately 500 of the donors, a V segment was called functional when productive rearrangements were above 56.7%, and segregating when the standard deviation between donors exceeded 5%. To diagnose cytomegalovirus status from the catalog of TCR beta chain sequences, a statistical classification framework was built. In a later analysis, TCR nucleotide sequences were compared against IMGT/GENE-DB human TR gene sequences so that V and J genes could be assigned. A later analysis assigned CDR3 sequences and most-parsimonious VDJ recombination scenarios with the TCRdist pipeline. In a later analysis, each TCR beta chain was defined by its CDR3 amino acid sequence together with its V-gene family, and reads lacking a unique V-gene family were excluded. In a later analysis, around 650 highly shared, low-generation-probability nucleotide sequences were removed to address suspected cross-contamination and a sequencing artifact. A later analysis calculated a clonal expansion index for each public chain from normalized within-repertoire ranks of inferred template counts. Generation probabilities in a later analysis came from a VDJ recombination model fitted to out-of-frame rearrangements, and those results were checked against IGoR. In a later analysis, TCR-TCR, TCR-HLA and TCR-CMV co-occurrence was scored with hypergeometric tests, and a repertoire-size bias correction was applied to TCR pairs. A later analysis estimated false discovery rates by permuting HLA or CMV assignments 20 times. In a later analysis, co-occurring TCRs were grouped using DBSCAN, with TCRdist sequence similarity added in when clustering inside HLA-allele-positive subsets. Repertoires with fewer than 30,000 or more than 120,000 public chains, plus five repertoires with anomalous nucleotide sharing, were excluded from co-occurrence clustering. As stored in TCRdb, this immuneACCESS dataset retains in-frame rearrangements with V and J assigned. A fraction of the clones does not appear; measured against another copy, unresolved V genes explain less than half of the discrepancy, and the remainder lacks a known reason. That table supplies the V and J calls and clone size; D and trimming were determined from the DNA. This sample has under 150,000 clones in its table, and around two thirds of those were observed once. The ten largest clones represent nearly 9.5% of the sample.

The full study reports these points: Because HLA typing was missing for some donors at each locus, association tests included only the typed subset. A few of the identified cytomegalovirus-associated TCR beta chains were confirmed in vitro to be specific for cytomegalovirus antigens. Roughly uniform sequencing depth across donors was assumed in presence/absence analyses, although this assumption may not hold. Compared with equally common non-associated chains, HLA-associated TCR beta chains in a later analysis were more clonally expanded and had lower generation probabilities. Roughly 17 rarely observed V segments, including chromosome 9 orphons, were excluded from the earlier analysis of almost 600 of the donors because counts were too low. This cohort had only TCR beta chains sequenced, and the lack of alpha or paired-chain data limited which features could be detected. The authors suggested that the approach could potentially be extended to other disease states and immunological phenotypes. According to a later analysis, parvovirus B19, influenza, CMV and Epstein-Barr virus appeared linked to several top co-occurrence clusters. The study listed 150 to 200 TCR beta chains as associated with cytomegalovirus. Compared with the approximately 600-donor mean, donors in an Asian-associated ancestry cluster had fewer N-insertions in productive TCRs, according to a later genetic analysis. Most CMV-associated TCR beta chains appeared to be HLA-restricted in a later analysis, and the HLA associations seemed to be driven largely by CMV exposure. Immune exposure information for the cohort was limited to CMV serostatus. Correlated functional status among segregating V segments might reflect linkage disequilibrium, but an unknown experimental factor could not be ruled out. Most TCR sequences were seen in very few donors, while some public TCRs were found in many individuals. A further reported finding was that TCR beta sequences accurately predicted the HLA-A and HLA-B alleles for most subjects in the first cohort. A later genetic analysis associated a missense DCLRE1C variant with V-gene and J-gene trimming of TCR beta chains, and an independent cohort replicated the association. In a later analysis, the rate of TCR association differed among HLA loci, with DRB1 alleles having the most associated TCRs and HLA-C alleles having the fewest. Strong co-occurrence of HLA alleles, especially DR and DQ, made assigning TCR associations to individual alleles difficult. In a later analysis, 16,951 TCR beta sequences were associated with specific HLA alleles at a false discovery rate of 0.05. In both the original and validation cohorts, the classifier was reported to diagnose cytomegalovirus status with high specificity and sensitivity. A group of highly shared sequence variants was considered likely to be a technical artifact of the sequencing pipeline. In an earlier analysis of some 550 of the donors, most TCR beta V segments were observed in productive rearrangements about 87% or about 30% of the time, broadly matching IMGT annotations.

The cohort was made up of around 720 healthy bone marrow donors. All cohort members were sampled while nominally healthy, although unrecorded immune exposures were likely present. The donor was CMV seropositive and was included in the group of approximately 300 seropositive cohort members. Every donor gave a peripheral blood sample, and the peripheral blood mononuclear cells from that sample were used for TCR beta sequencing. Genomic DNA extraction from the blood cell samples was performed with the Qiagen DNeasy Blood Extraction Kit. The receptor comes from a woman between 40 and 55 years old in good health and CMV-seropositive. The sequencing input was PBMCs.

The CDR3 protein is CASSPDLGGYDTQYF. Read as DNA, the sequence is TGTGCCAGCAGTCCCGACCTAGGCGGTTACGATACGCAGTATTTT. The rearrangement joined TRBV28 to TRBJ2-3; no D segment can be confidently identified. V loses 5 bases of germline sequence and J loses 6 bases, and the interval between the two ends is 18 bases. CDR1 MDHEN and CDR2 SYDVKM are derived from the germline V gene. Its CDR3 holds 15 amino acids, cysteine through phenylalanine. Only CDR3 DNA remains: 45 bases, in frame from the first base. Reference TRBV28 and TRBJ2-3 proteins supply the regions before and after the CDR3; the full variable domain is: DVKVTQSSRYLVKRTGEKVFLECVQDMDHENMFWYRQDPGLGLRLIYFSYDVKMKEKGDIPEGYSVSREKKERFSLILESASTNQTSMYLCASSPDLGGYDTQYFGPGTRLTVL.